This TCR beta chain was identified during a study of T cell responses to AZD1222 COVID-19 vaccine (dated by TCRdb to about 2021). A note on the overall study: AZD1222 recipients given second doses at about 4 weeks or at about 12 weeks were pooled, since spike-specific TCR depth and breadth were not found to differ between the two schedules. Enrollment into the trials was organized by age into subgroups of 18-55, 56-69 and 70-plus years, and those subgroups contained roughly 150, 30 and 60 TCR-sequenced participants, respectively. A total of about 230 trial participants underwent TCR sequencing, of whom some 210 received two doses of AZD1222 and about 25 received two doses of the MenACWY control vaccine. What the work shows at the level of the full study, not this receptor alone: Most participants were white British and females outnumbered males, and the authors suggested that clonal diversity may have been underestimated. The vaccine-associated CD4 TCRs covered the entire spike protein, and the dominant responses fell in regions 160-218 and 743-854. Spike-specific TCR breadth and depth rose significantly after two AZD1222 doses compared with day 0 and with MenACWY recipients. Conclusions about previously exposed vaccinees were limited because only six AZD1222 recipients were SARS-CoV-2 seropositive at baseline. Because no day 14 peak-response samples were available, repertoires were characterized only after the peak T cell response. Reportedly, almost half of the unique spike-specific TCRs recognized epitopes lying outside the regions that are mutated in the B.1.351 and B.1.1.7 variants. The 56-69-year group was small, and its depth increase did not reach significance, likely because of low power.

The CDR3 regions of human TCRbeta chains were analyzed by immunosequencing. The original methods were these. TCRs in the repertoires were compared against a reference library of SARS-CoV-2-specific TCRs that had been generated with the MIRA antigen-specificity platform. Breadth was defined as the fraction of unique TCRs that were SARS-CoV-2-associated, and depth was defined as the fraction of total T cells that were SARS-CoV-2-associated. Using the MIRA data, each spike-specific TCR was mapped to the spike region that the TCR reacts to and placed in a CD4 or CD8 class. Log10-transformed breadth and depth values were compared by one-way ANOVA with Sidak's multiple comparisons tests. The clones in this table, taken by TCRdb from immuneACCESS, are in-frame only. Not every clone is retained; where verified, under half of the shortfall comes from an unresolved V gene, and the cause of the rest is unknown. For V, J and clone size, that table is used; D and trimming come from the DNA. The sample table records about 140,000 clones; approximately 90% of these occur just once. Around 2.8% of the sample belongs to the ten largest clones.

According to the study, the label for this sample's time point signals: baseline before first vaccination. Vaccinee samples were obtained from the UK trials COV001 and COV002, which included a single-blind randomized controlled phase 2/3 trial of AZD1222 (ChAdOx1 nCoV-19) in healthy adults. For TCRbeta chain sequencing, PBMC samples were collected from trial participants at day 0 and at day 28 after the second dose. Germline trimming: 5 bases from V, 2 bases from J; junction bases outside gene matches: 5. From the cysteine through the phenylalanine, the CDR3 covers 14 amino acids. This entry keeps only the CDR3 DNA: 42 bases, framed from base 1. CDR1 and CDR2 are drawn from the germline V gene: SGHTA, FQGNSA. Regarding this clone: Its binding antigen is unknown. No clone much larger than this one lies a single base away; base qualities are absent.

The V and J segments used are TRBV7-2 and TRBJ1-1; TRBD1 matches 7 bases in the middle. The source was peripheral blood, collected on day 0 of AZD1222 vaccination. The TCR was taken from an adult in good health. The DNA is TGTGCCAGCAGCAACCGACAGGGAAACACTGAAGCTTTCTTT. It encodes CASSNRQGNTEAFF.